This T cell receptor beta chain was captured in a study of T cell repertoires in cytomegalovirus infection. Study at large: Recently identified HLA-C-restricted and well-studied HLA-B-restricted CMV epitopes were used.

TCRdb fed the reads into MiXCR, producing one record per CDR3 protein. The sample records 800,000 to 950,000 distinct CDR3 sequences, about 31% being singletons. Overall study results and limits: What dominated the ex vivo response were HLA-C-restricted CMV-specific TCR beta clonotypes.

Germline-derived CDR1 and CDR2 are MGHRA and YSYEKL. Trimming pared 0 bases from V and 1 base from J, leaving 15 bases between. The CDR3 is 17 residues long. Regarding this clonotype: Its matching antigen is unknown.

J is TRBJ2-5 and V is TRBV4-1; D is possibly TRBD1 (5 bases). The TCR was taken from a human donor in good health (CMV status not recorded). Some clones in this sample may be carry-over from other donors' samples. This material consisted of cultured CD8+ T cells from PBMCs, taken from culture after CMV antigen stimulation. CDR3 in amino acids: CASSQDQMGPAQETQYF. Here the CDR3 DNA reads TGCGCCAGCAGCCAAGATCAAATGGGGCCGGCCCAAGAGACCCAGTACTTC.